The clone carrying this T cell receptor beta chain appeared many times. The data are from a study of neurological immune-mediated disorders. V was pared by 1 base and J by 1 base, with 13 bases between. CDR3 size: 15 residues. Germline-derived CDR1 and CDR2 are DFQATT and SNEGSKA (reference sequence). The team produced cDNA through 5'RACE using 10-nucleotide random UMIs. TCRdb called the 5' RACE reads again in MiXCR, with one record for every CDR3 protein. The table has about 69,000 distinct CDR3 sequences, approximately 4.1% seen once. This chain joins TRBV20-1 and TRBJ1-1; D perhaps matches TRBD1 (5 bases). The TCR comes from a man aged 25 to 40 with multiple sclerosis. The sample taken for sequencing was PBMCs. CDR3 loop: CSARVRTPENTEAFF. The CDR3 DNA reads TGCAGTGCTAGAGTTCGGACACCCGAGAACACTGAAGCTTTCTTT.